This T cell receptor (beta chain) was recovered during a study of cytomegalovirus exposure and HLA in healthy donors. Among the donors, all were healthy bone marrow donors. The PCR made use of 60 Vbeta and 13 Jbeta primers. Only in-frame clones appear in the TCRdb table, and some are missing; sequencing was by immunoSEQ multiplex PCR. The sample has some 240,000 clones, approximately 82% seen once. The germline CDR1 and CDR2 sequences are SGDLS and YYNGEE. V lost 0 bases to trimming and J lost 7 bases; unmatched junction nucleotides: 9. The CDR3 totals 15 residues. Sequences were obtained from PBMCs. The source is a male donor in good health and CMV-seronegative. The chain uses TRBV9 and TRBJ2-5; 7 bases line up with TRBD2. The CDR3, as DNA: TGTGCCAGCAGCGTAGAGGCTAGCGGAGGTGGGACCCAGTACTTC. Protein product: CASSVEASGGGTQYF. Full variable domain (outside the CDR3, taken from reference TRBV9 and TRBJ2-5): DSGVTQTPKHLITATGQRVTLRCSPRSGDLSVYWYQQSLDQGLQFLIQYYNGEERAKGNILERFSAQQFPDLHSELNLSSLELGDSALYFCASSVEASGGGTQYFGPGTRLLVL.